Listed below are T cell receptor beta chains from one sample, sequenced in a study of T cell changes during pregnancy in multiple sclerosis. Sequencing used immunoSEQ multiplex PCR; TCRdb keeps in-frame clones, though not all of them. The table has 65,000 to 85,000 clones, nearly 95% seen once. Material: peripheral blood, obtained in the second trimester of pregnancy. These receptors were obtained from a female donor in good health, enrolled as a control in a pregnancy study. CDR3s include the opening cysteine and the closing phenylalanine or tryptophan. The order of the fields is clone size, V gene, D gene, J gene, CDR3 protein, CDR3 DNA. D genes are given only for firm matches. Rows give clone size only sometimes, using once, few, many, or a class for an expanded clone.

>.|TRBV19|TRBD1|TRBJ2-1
CASSMVTGIGEQFF
TGTGCCAGTAGTATGGTGACAGGGATCGGTGAGCAGTTCTTC
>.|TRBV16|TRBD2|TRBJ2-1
CASSLTGRGLAGGSSYNEQFF
TGTGCCAGCAGCCTCACAGGCAGGGGACTAGCGGGAGGAAGCTCCTACAATGAGCAGTTCTTC
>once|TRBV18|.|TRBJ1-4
CASSQRGSDEKLFF
TGTGCCAGCTCACAAAGGGGCTCGGATGAAAAACTGTTTTTT
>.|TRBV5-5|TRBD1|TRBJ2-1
CASSLDPGQVYSEQFF
TGTGCCAGCAGCTTGGACCCCGGACAGGTTTACAGTGAGCAGTTCTTC
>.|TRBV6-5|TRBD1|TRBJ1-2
CASRADREVLYGYTF
TGTGCCAGCAGAGCCGACAGGGAGGTTCTCTATGGCTACACCTTC
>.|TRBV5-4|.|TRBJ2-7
CASSSIQGTTQSYEQYF
TGTGCCAGCAGCTCAATTCAGGGGACGACCCAATCCTACGAGCAGTACTTC
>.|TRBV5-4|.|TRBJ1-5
CASSLGGAGQPQHF
TGTGCCAGCAGCTTGGGCGGGGCGGGTCAGCCCCAGCATTTT
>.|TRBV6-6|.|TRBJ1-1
CASSYQMQGTAEAFF
TGTGCCAGCAGTTACCAAATGCAGGGTACCGCTGAAGCTTTCTTT
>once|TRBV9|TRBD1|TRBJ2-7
CASSVAPGTGLTFDEQYF
TGTGCCAGCAGCGTAGCTCCCGGGACAGGATTGACGTTTGACGAGCAGTACTTC
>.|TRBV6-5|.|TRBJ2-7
CASRPWTVGEQYF
TGTGCCAGCAGGCCTTGGACAGTGGGTGAGCAGTACTTC
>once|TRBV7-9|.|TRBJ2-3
CASSSGVSDTQYF
TGTGCCAGCAGCTCCGGGGTATCAGATACGCAGTATTTT
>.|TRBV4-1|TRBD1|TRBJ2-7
CASSQARQGPSYEQYF
TGCGCCAGCAGCCAAGCCCGACAGGGACCCTCCTACGAGCAGTACTTC
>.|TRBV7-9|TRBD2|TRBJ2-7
CASSSGGSGEHEQYF
TGTGCCAGCAGCTCCGGTGGTAGCGGGGAACACGAGCAGTACTTC
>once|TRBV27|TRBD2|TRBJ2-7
CASSLRGSGSYEQYF
TGTGCCAGCAGTTTACGGGGTAGCGGGAGCTACGAGCAGTACTTC
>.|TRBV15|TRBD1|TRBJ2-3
CATSRGGQGRTDTQYF
TGTGCCACCAGCAGGGGGGGACAGGGAAGAACAGATACGCAGTATTTT
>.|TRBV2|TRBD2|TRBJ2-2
CASSEASGRLWTGELFF
TGTGCCAGCAGTGAGGCTAGCGGGAGACTTTGGACCGGGGAGCTGTTTTTT
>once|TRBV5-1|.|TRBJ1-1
CASSLESGVSTEAFF
TGCGCCAGCAGCTTGGAATCCGGGGTGAGCACTGAAGCTTTCTTT
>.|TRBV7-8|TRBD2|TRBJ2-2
CASSPYRPSGPNTGELFF
TGTGCCAGCAGCCCTTATCGACCTAGCGGTCCGAACACCGGGGAGCTGTTTTTT
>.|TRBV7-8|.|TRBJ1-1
CASSLVSGNTEAFF
TGTGCCAGCAGCTTAGTTTCAGGGAACACTGAAGCTTTCTTT
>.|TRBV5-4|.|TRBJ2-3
CASSFRQTTDTQYF
TGTGCCAGCAGCTTCAGACAAACCACAGATACGCAGTATTTT
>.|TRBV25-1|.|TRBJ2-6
CASVSSPLPSGANVLTF
TGTGCCAGCGTCTCGAGCCCCCTCCCCTCTGGGGCCAACGTCCTGACTTTC
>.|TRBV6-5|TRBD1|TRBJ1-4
CASSYPGQGAEKLFF
TGTGCCAGCAGTTACCCGGGACAGGGGGCGGAAAAACTGTTTTTT
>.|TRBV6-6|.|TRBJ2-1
CASSYSGGSAYNEQFF
TGTGCCAGCAGTTACTCGGGTGGGAGTGCCTACAATGAGCAGTTCTTC
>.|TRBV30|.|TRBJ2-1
CAWSGQRGEQFF
TGTGCCTGGAGTGGTCAAAGGGGGGAGCAGTTCTTC
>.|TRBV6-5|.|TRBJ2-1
CASSYSVSSYNEQFF
TGTGCCAGTAGTTATAGCGTGAGCTCCTACAATGAGCAGTTCTTC
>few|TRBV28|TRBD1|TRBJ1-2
CASSFSYRQGADGYTF
TGTGCCAGCAGTTTTTCGTACAGGCAGGGGGCCGATGGCTACACCTTC
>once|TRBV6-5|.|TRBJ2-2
CASSYTPGIGELFF
TGTGCCAGCAGTTACACTCCGGGAATCGGGGAGCTGTTTTTT
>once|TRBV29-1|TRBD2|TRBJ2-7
CSGRLAGGGEQYF
TGCAGCGGCCGACTAGCGGGAGGTGGCGAGCAGTACTTC
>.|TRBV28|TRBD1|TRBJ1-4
CASSFESLGTGELSNEKLFF
TGTGCCAGCAGTTTTGAATCGCTCGGGACAGGGGAATTATCTAATGAAAAACTGTTTTTT
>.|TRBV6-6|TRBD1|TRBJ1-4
CASSYTAGQGNEKLFF
TGTGCCAGCAGTTACACAGCGGGACAGGGTAATGAAAAACTGTTTTTT
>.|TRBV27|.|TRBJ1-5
CASRGDYSQPQHF
TGTGCCAGCAGAGGGGATTACAGTCAGCCCCAGCATTTT
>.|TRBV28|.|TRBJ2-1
CASSLGRRGHYNEQFF
TGTGCCAGCAGTTTAGGTCGCAGGGGACATTACAATGAGCAGTTCTTC
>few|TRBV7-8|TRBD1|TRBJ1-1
CASSLGAGDRAGTEAFF
TGTGCCAGCAGCTTAGGGGCAGGGGACAGGGCGGGCACTGAAGCTTTCTTT
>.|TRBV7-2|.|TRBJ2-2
CASSYNTNTGELFF
TGTGCCAGCAGCTATAACACGAACACCGGGGAGCTGTTTTTT
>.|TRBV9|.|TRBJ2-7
CASSVATRGAGLYEQYF
TGTGCCAGCAGCGTAGCTACGAGGGGAGCGGGCCTGTACGAGCAGTACTTC
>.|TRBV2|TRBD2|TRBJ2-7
CASSEGWDYSYEQYF
TGTGCCAGCAGTGAAGGTTGGGACTATAGCTACGAGCAGTACTTC
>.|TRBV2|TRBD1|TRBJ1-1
CASSEFGTGWEGTEAFF
TGTGCCAGCAGTGAATTCGGGACAGGGTGGGAGGGCACTGAAGCTTTCTTT
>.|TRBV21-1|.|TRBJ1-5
CASSASGWPQHF
TGTGCCAGCAGCGCCTCGGGGTGGCCCCAGCATTTT
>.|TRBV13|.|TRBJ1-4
CASSSRATNEKLFF
TGTGCCAGCAGCTCCCGTGCAACTAATGAAAAACTGTTTTTT
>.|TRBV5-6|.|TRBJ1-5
CASSSHRKGNQPQHF
TGTGCCAGCAGCTCCCACAGGAAAGGCAATCAGCCCCAGCATTTT
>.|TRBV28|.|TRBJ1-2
CASSSISAGGYTF
TGTGCCAGCAGTTCAATATCGGCGGGCGGCTACACCTTC
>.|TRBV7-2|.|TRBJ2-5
CASSFPLPGGQETQYF
TGTGCCAGCAGCTTCCCCCTTCCAGGGGGGCAAGAGACCCAGTACTTC
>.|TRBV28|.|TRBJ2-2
CASRSVTGELFF
TGTGCCAGCAGGTCGGTAACCGGGGAGCTGTTTTTT
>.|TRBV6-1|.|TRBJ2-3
CASSELAPYQVGSTDTQYF
TGTGCCAGCAGTGAGCTGGCGCCTTATCAGGTTGGGAGCACAGATACGCAGTATTTT
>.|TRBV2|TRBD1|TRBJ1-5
CASSVAPGQVGQPQHF
TGTGCCAGCAGTGTGGCCCCTGGACAGGTAGGGCAGCCCCAGCATTTT
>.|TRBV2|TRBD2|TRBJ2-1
CASSEGSSGISNEQFF
TGTGCCAGCAGTGAAGGAAGTAGCGGGATATCCAATGAGCAGTTCTTC
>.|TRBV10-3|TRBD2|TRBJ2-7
CAISAVGTSGPTEQYF
TGTGCCATCAGTGCGGTCGGTACTAGCGGACCCACCGAGCAGTACTTC
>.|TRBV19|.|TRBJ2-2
CASTGTGELFF
TGTGCCAGTACGGGCACCGGGGAGCTGTTTTTT
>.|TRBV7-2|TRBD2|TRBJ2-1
CASSLAPGLAGHEQFF
TGTGCCAGCAGCTTAGCACCGGGACTAGCAGGCCATGAGCAGTTCTTC
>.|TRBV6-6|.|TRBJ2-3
CASSYSRDTQYF
TGTGCCAGCAGTTACTCGCGGGATACGCAGTATTTT
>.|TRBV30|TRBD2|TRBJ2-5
CAWSWEGTQYF
TGTGCCTGGAGCTGGGAGGGGACCCAGTACTTC
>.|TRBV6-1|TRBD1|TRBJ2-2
CASSLTGDTGELFF
TGTGCCAGCAGTTTAACAGGGGACACCGGGGAGCTGTTTTTT
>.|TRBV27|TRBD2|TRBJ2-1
CASSLISASGSYNEQFF
TGTGCCAGCAGTTTGATCTCGGCTAGCGGGAGTTACAATGAGCAGTTCTTC
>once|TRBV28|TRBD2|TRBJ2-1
CASSFRTSGSRNEQFF
TGTGCCAGCAGTTTTCGGACTAGCGGGTCCCGGAATGAGCAGTTCTTC
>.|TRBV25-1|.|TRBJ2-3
CASSGLPPDTQYF
TGTGCCAGCAGTGGACTCCCCCCAGATACGCAGTATTTT
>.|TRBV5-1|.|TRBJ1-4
CASSSTGTTNEKLFF
TGCGCCAGCAGCTCTACAGGGACCACTAATGAAAAACTGTTTTTT
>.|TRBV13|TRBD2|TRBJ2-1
CASLLRGRMNEQFF
TGTGCCAGCCTTCTCCGCGGGAGAATGAATGAGCAGTTCTTC
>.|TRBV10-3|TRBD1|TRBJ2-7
CAISVRDRAYEQYF
TGTGCCATCAGTGTTCGGGACAGGGCCTACGAGCAGTACTTC